Listed below are T cell receptor beta chains from one sample, sequenced in a study of T-cell reconstitution after alpha-beta-depleted transplantation in children. TCRdb used MiXCR to reprocess the PCR reads, holding one entry per CDR3 protein. The sample yields about 250,000 distinct CDR3 sequences, roughly a quarter seen once. The sample consisted of PBMCs, mostly from graft donor cells, taken 360 days after TCRalphabeta/CD19-depleted stem cell transplant. The receptors were sampled from a female patient between 2 and 15 years old who had a stem cell transplant for congenital amegakaryocytic thrombocytopenia, so the T cells may come from the graft donor. The CDR3 runs from the conserved cysteine through the conserved F or W. The D gene is left open where the match is weak. Only part of the rows carry a size: once, few, many, or a class if the clone is expanded.

d_call,j_call,clone_size,v_call,cdr3_nt,cdr3_aa
NA,TRBJ1-5,few,TRBV5-4,TGTGCCAGCAGCTTGGGAGGGACCTACCTCAATCAGCCCCAGCATTTT,CASSLGGTYLNQPQHF
TRBD2,TRBJ2-3,NA,TRBV4-2,TGTGCCAGCCATAGCGGGGGGGGCTCAGATGCGCAGTATTTT,CASHSGGGSDAQYF
NA,TRBJ2-1,NA,TRBV20-1,TGCAGTGCTAGTGGAGCGGGCGAAGAGCAGTTCTTC,CSASGAGEEQFF
TRBD1,TRBJ2-7,few,TRBV4-2,TGTGCCAGCAGCCAAGTGTCCGGACAGGGGGCTTACGAGCAGTACTTC,CASSQVSGQGAYEQYF
NA,TRBJ2-1,few,TRBV2,TGTGCCAGCAGTGAAGCTCCTCCCGGACAGCTGATGTACAATGAGCAGTTCTTC,CASSEAPPGQLMYNEQFF
NA,TRBJ2-7,NA,TRBV3-1,TGTGCCAGCAGCCCGTCTAGCGCATCCTACGAGCAGTACTTC,CASSPSSASYEQYF
TRBD2,TRBJ2-5,few,TRBV24-1,TGTGCCACCAGTGAGGTCGGCGGGGGGACCCAGTACTTC,CATSEVGGGTQYF
TRBD1,TRBJ1-5,many,TRBV20-1,TGCAGTGCCACGGGACAGGGTGGCAATCAGCCCCAGCATTTT,CSATGQGGNQPQHF
TRBD2,TRBJ2-5,few,TRBV7-8,TGTGCCAGCAGCGCCTCATATGGGGGGAGGGCCGGTGAGACCCAGTACTTC,CASSASYGGRAGETQYF
NA,TRBJ2-2,few,TRBV4-1,TGCGCCAGCAGCCAAGATTGGCTAGTGGCGAACACCGGGGAGCTGTTTTTT,CASSQDWLVANTGELFF
TRBD2,TRBJ2-7,few,TRBV10-3,TGTGCCATCAGACGGACTAGCGGACCCTACGAGCAGTACTTC,CAIRRTSGPYEQYF
NA,TRBJ1-5,NA,TRBV10-2,TGCGCCAGCAGTGAGTCGGAGAACGTGAATCAGCCCCAGCATTTT,CASSESENVNQPQHF
NA,TRBJ2-5,NA,TRBV5-1,TGCGCCAGCAGCTTGGAAGGGGACGTCGAGACCCAGTACTTC,CASSLEGDVETQYF